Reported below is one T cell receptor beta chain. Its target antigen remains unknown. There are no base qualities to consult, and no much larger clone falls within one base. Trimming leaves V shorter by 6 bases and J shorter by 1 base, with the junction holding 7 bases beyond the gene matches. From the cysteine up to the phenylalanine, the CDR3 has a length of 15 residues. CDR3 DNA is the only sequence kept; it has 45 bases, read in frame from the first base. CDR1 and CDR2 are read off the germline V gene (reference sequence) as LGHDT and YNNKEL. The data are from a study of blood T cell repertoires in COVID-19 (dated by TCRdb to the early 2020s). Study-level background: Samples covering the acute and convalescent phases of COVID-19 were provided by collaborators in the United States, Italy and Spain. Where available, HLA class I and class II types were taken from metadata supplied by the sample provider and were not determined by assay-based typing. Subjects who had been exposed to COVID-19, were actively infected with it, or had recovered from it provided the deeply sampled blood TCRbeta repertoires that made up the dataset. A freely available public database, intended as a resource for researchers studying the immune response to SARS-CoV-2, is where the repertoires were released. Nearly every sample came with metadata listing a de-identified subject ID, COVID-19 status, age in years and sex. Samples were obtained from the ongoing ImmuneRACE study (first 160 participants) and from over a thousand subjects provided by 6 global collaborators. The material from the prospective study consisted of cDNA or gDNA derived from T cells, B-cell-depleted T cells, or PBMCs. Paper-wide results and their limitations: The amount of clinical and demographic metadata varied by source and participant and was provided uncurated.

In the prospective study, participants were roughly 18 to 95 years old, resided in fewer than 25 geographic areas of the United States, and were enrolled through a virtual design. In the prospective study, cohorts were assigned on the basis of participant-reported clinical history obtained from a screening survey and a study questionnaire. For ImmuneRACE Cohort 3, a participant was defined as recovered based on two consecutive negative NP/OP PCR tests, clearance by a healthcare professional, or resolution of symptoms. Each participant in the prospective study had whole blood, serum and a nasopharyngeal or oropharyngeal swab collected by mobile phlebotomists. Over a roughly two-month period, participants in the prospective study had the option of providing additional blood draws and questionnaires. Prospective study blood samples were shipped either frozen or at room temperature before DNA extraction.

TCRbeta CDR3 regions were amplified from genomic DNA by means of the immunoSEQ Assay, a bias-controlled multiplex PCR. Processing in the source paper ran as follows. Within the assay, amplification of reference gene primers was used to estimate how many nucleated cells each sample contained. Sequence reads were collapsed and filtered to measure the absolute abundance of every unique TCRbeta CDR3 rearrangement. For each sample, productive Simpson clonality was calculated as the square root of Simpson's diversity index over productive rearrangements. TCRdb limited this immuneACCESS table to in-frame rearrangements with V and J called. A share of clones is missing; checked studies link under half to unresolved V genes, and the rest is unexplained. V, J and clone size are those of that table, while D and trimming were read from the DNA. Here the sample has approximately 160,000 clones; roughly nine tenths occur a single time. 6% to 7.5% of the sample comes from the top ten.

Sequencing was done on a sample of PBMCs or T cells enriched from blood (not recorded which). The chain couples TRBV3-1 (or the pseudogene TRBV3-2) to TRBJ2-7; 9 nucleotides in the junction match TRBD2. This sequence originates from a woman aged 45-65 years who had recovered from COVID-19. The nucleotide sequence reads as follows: TGTGCCAGCAGGGGAAGCGGGGGGACTTCCTACGAGCAGTACTTC. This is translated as CASRGSGGTSYEQYF.